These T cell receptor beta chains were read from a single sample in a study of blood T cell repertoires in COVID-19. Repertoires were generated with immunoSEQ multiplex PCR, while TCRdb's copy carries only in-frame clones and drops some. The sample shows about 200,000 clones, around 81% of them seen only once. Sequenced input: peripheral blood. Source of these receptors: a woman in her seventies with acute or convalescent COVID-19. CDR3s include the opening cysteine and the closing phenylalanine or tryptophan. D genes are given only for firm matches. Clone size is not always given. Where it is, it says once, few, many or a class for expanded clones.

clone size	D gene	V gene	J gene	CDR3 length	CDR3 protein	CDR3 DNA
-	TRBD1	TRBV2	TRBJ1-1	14	CASRRQGANTEAFF	TGTGCCAGCAGGAGACAGGGGGCGAACACTGAAGCTTTCTTT
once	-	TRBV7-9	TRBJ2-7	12	CASSYGTLEQYF	TGTGCCAGCAGCTACGGGACTCTGGAGCAGTACTTC
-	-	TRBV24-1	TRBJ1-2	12	CATSESGSGYTF	TGTGCCACCAGTGAGTCGGGGTCGGGCTACACCTTC
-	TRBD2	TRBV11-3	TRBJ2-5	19	CASRCPGTSGSCVRETQYF	TGTGCCAGCAGGTGCCCCGGGACTAGCGGGAGTTGCGTTCGAGAGACCCAGTACTTC
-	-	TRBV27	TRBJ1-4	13	CASSKDRYEKLFF	TGTGCCAGCAGCAAGGACAGATATGAAAAACTGTTTTTT
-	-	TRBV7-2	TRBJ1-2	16	CASSPATVQDNYGYTF	TGTGCCAGCAGCCCGGCCACCGTACAGGATAACTATGGCTACACCTTC
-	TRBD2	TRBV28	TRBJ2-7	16	CASSSPQAGSSYEQYF	TGTGCCAGCAGTTCACCTCAAGCGGGAAGCTCCTACGAGCAGTACTTC
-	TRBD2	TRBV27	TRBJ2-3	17	CATPQTFSSGAPDTQYF	TGTGCCACCCCCCAAACCTTCTCTAGCGGGGCCCCAGATACGCAGTATTTT
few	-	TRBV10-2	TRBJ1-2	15	CASSETGGANYGYTF	TGCGCCAGCAGTGAGACGGGGGGAGCTAACTATGGCTACACCTTC
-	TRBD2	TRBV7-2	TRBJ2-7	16	CASSLEEAGEGYEQYF	TGTGCCAGCAGCTTAGAGGAGGCGGGAGAAGGCTACGAGCAGTACTTC
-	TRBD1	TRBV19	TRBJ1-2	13	CASTPQGRGGYTF	TGTGCCAGTACCCCACAGGGGAGAGGCGGCTACACCTTC
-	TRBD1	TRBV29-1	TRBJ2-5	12	CSDLTGEETQYF	TGCAGCGACCTGACAGGGGAAGAGACCCAGTACTTC
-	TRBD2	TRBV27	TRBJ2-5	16	CASSPRPTSGKETQYF	TGTGCCAGCAGTCCCCGCCCGACTAGCGGGAAAGAGACCCAGTACTTC
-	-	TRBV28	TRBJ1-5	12	CASSLSREPQHF	TGTGCCAGCAGTTTGTCGAGGGAGCCCCAGCATTTT
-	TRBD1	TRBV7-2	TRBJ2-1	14	CASTPDRVIGEQFF	TGTGCCAGCACCCCCGACAGGGTTATTGGTGAGCAGTTCTTC
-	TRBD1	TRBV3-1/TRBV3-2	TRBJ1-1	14	CASSDRQGTTEAFF	TGTGCCAGCAGCGACCGACAGGGGACGACTGAAGCTTTCTTT
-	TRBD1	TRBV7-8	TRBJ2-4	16	CASSIPGQGVKNIQYF	TGTGCCAGCAGCATACCAGGACAGGGCGTCAAAAACATTCAGTACTTC
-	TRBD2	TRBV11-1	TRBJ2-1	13	CASSTWTSSEQFF	TGTGCCAGCAGCACCTGGACTAGCAGTGAGCAGTTCTTC
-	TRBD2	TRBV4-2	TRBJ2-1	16	CASSQDVAGGYNEQFF	TGTGCCAGCAGCCAAGACGTAGCGGGAGGGTACAATGAGCAGTTCTTC
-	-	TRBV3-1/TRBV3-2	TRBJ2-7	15	CASSQGWRPGYEQYF	TGTGCCAGCAGCCAAGGGTGGAGGCCGGGATACGAGCAGTACTTC
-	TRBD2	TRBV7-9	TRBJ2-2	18	CASSLPTLAGVSTGELFF	TGTGCCAGCAGCCTACCAACCCTAGCGGGAGTAAGCACCGGGGAGCTGTTTTTT
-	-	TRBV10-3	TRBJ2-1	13	CAISESRDNEQFF	TGTGCCATCAGTGAGTCGAGGGACAATGAGCAGTTCTTC
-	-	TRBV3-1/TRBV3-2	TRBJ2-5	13	CASSQAGRETQYF	TGTGCCAGCAGCCAGGCAGGGCGGGAGACCCAGTACTTC
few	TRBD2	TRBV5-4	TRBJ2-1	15	CASSLDPAGNNEQFF	TGTGCCAGCAGCTTGGATCCAGCGGGGAACAATGAGCAGTTCTTC
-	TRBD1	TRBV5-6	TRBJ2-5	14	CASSSRTGGETQYF	TGTGCCAGCAGCTCCCGGACAGGGGGGGAGACCCAGTACTTC
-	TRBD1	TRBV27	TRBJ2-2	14	CASSLDREVGELFF	TGTGCCAGCAGTTTGGACAGGGAGGTTGGGGAGCTGTTTTTT
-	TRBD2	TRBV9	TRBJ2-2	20	CASSPPLGLAGGPGTGELFF	TGTGCCAGCAGCCCCCCACTTGGACTAGCGGGAGGGCCCGGGACCGGGGAGCTGTTTTTT
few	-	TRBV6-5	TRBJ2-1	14	CASKIGQAYNEQFF	TGTGCCAGCAAGATAGGACAAGCCTACAATGAGCAGTTCTTC
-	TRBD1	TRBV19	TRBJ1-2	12	CASSDRESGYTF	TGTGCCAGTAGTGACAGGGAGTCTGGCTACACCTTC
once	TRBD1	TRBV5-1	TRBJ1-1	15	CASSLPDRDLTEAFF	TGCGCCAGCAGCTTGCCGGACAGGGACCTTACTGAAGCTTTCTTT
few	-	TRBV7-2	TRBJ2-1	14	CASSRSRPGNEQFF	TGTGCCAGCAGCCGGAGCCGTCCTGGGAATGAGCAGTTCTTC
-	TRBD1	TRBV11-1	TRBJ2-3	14	CASSFGQGTDTQYF	TGTGCCAGCAGCTTCGGACAGGGGACAGATACGCAGTATTTT
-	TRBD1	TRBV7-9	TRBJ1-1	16	CASSLARQGGNTEAFF	TGTGCCAGCAGCTTAGCCCGACAGGGGGGGAACACTGAAGCTTTCTTT
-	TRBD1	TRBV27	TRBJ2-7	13	CASRILTGAEQYF	TGTGCCAGCAGGATTTTAACAGGGGCCGAGCAGTACTTC
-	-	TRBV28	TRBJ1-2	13	CASSFAGSHGYTF	TGTGCCAGCAGTTTTGCCGGGTCCCATGGCTACACCTTC
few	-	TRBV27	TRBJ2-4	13	CASSLTPRGIQYF	TGTGCCAGCAGTTTAACACCGCGGGGCATTCAGTACTTC
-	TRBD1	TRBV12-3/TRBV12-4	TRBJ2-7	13	CASSQQGAGEQYF	TGTGCCAGCAGCCAACAGGGGGCGGGCGAGCAGTACTTC
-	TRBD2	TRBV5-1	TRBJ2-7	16	CASSLGGLAGTYEQYF	TGCGCCAGCAGCCTCGGGGGACTAGCGGGGACTTACGAGCAGTACTTC
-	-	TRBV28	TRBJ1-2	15	CASSLGGSRGYGYTF	TGTGCCAGCAGTTTGGGGGGATCTCGGGGCTATGGCTACACCTTC
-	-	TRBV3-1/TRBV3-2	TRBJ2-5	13	CASSQFEWETQYF	TGTGCCAGCAGCCAATTCGAGTGGGAGACCCAGTACTTC
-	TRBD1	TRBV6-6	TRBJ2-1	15	CASSFLDRGHNEQFF	TGTGCCAGCAGTTTCCTGGACAGGGGACACAATGAGCAGTTCTTC
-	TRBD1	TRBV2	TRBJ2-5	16	CASSPEMGQIQETQYF	TGTGCCAGCAGCCCTGAGATGGGACAGATACAAGAGACCCAGTACTTC
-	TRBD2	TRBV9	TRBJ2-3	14	CASSASGNLDTQYF	TGTGCCAGCAGCGCTAGCGGGAATCTAGATACGCAGTATTTT
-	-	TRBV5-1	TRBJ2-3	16	CASSRLAGPSTDTQYF	TGCGCCAGCAGCCGACTGGCGGGACCCAGCACAGATACGCAGTATTTT
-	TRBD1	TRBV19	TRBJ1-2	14	CASSSGTGLRGYTF	TGTGCCAGTAGTTCCGGGACAGGTCTTAGAGGCTACACCTTC
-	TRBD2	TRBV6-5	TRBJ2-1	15	CASIIRTSGTNEQFF	TGTGCCAGCATTATCCGGACTAGCGGGACCAATGAGCAGTTCTTC